This note documents a single T cell receptor (beta chain) sequence. This CDR3 has 16 residues. The V and J ends lost 0 bases and 6 bases respectively, with 15 bases between them. Germline assignment: CDR1 MGHRA and CDR2 YSYEKL. This record belongs to a study of shared T cell receptors in the human thymus. Here immunoSEQ multiplex PCR was the method, and the copy in TCRdb shows in-frame clones only, minus some. The sample holds roughly 710,000 clones, 75% to 90% seen once. This sample also appeared in a second study, on human thymus T cells. That work contributes: The donors were infants in Finland with congenital heart defects, otherwise immunologically healthy. In corrective heart surgery, resections were taken, and these provided the thymus tissue. Apparent bias marked the V and J gene usage of thymic and blood repertoires. Highly overlapping thymic repertoires among unrelated individuals were reported in related research.

Material for sequencing was thymocytes. This TCR was recovered from a girl less than two years old with a congenital heart defect. The chain combines TRBV4-1 with TRBJ2-1, with D tentatively TRBD1 (6 bases). CDR3 sequence reads: CASSQEPGVGPNEQFF. Here the CDR3 DNA reads TGCGCCAGCAGCCAAGAACCAGGGGTAGGGCCCAATGAGCAGTTCTTC.